Sequencing of this T cell receptor beta chain was carried out in a study of response to subunit inactivated influenza vaccine. Via MiXCR, TCRdb re-called the RT-PCR reads, giving one row per CDR3 protein. The sample includes roughly 540,000 distinct CDR3 sequences, roughly a quarter seen only once; the top ten take 2.5% to 3.5%. A few counts support this clonotype. CDR1 is SGHRS and CDR2 is YFSETQ in the germline V gene. The length of the CDR3 is 14 residues. Trimming at V came to 3 bases and at J to 4 bases, leaving 4 bases not matched to a gene. Another study also made use of these data, one on T cells expressing NK-cell markers. That work states: TCR beta cDNA was made by 5'RACE template switching with UMIs. Obtained from sorted CD3+CD56+NKG2C+, CD3+CD56+NKG2C- and CD3+CD56-NKG2C+ T cells were the TCR beta repertoires.

V and J are TRBV5-1 and TRBJ2-7, with TRBD1 matching over 10 bases. This receptor was taken from a man in his fifties or sixties who received an inactivated influenza vaccine. The source material was CD4+ T cells sorted from PBMCs, sampled about 11 days after vaccination. CDR3 protein: CASSSGTGEYEQYF. The CDR3, as DNA: TGCGCCAGCAGCTCCGGGACAGGGGAATACGAGCAGTACTTC.